A single sample gave rise to the 6 T cell receptor beta chains below, sequenced in a study of cytomegalovirus exposure and HLA in healthy donors. PCR was performed using 60 Vbeta and 13 Jbeta primers. Profiled with immunoSEQ multiplex PCR; TCRdb holds only in-frame clones, not every one. Of some 140,000 clones detected, approximately 75% appear once; the ten largest clones hold about 2.8%. The sequencing sample was made of PBMCs. The receptors were sampled from a man aged 18 to 30 in good health and CMV-seronegative.

The J gene is TRBJ1-4, the V gene TRBV18; 7 bases agree with TRBD1. Germline lookup yields CDR1 KGHSH and CDR2 LQKENI. CDR3 length equals 15 residues. J gave up 4 bases and V 5 bases, and 7 bases lay outside the gene matches. The CDR3 DNA follows: TGTGCCAGCTCAAGGGCACAGGGGAGTAATGAAAAACTGTTTTTT. This gives the protein CASSRAQGSNEKLFF. The full variable domain, its missing parts supplied by reference TRBV18 and TRBJ1-4, is NAGVMQNPRHLVRRRGQEARLRCSPMKGHSHVYWYRQLPEEGLKFMVYLQKENIIDESGMPKERFSAEFPKEGPSILRIQQVVRGDSAAYFCASSRAQGSNEKLFFGSGTQLSVL.

This rearrangement joins TRBV7-8 to TRBJ1-1; TRBD1 matches 8 bases. The CDR3 spans 13 residues. With 6 bases clipped from V and 11 bases from J, the junction kept 11 bases outside the gene matches. Germline values: CDR1 SGHVS, CDR2 FQNEAQ. The CDR3 coding sequence is TGTGCCAGCAGGTTTACAGGGGGGAGAGACGCTTTCTTT. Protein sequence: CASRFTGGRDAFF. Based on the CDR3 plus reference TRBV7-8 and TRBJ1-1, the full variable domain is GAGVSQSPRYKVAKRGQDVALRCDPISGHVSLFWYQQALGQGPEFLTYFQNEAQLDKSGLPSDRFFAERPEGSVSTLKIQRTQQEDSAVYLCASRFTGGRDAFFGQGTRLTVV.

This clone was counted only a few times. The chain carries TRBV19 and TRBJ1-2; the D gene is possibly TRBD1 (5 bases). CDR3 size: 17 residues. V shed 6 bases and J shed 3 bases, with 23 bases lying between them. CDR1 is LNHDA, CDR2 SQIVND, per germline (reference sequence). CDR3 nucleotide sequence: TGTGCCAGTAGGCCCGATAGAAGCAGGGCCCTTCACTATGGCTACACCTTC. This codes for CASRPDRSRALHYGYTF.

The chain combines TRBV5-1 with TRBJ2-7; 7 nucleotides align to TRBD1. The CDR3 contains 13 residues. CDR1 and CDR2 from the germline V gene are SGHRS and YFSETQ. V lost 0 bases and J lost 5; bases outside the gene matches: 2. CDR3: CASSLGDRDEQYF. DNA of the CDR3: TGCGCCAGCAGCTTGGGCGACAGGGACGAGCAGTACTTC.

The CDR3 bases are TGTGCCAGCAGCGAAGGGACAGGGGGCAAGTACGAGCAGTACGTC. This encodes CASSEGTGGKYEQYV. The rearrangement uses TRBV6-1 and TRBJ2-7; 12 positions match TRBD1. The CDR3 totals 15 residues. Germline CDR1 and CDR2: MNHNS and SASEGT.

A few counts support this clone. The rearrangement joins TRBV5-1 to TRBJ1-4, with D unclear. This CDR3 contains 15 residues. Germline V gives CDR1 SGHRS, CDR2 YFSETQ. With 4 bases removed from V and 0 bases from J, the gap between germline ends came to 10 bases. The CDR3 is CASSGGVSTNEKLFF. The CDR3 nucleotides are TGCGCCAGCAGCGGCGGCGTTTCAACTAATGAAAAACTGTTTTTT. The entire variable domain, with the rest obtained from reference TRBV5-1 and TRBJ1-4, is as follows: KAGVTQTPRYLIKTRGQQVTLSCSPISGHRSVSWYQQTPGQGLQFLFEYFSETQRNKGNFPGRFSGRQFSNSRSEMNVSTLELGDSALYLCASSGGVSTNEKLFFGSGTQLSVL.